This T cell receptor (beta chain) was sequenced in a study of cytomegalovirus exposure and HLA in healthy donors (dated by TCRdb to the late 2010s). With regard to the full study: An earlier analysis of several hundred of the donors reported about 300 Gb of sequence data and around 120 million unique TCR beta sequences obtained from roughly 180 million T cells. Among almost 400 genotyped donors of the cohort, an average of about 240,000 unique TCR beta nucleotide sequences were sequenced per donor, roughly 18% of them non-productive. To predict cytomegalovirus infection status, the study brought together high-throughput TCR immunosequencing, statistical association of individual TCRs with disease status, and machine learning. An early release covering 550 to 700 HLA-typed donors comprised about 300 gigabases of sequencing data and roughly 85 million unique TCR sequences. Of the roughly 400 genotyped donors, roughly 80% were placed in the genetic ancestry cluster associated with self-reported Caucasian donors. Donor age, sex, ethnicity and CMV serostatus were compiled alongside the repertoire data. Both class I and class II loci were covered by HLA typing, at four-digit resolution. The number of donors typed differed by locus, with roughly 629-640 for A, B, C, DRB1 and DQB1, more than 500 for DQA1, over 600 for DPA1, and some 440 for DPB1. About five DR-DQ haplotypes were treated as single units for association and clustering because of strong linkage in the cohort. An earlier analysis of roughly 600 of the donors used high-throughput TCR beta sequencing to judge whether each TCR beta V gene segment behaved as functional or pseudogenic. All discovery cohort repertoires had been generated on a single sequencing platform. The aim of the study was to test whether cataloging public T cell receptors could identify signatures of past pathogen exposure. A later analysis re-analyzed previously published TCR beta repertoires from roughly 630 donors and added high-resolution HLA genotyping to study TCR occurrence patterns. Rather than drawing on any new phenotypic data, the later analysis identified candidate immune exposures from TCR beta sequences and the way those sequences occurred across donors. Along with the approximately 600-subject first cohort, a separate validation cohort of over 90 different subjects was used. A later genetic analysis took genome-wide SNP genotypes for about 65% of the 666 donors and used that subset as a discovery cohort. The T cell repertoires of around 670 subjects were profiled by immunosequencing and related to cytomegalovirus serostatus.

Looking up the germline V gene yields CDR1 MGHDK and CDR2 SYGVNS. Compared with germline, V lacks 0 bases and J lacks 4 bases; bases without a gene match: 7. The CDR3 sequence holds 16 residues, the cysteine and phenylalanine included. The read is trimmed to its CDR3 DNA, 48 bases read in frame from base 1. Libraries were constructed by the immunoSEQ multiplex PCR assay. For the multiplex PCR, a mixture combining 60 forward primers for TCR Vbeta segments and 13 reverse primers for TCR Jbeta segments was used. The CDR3 region of rearranged TCR beta genes was amplified from genomic DNA by a multiplex PCR assay. The Illumina HiSeq System was used to sequence the amplified TCR beta libraries as 87-base-pair reads. The published analysis was carried out like this. In a later analysis, tens of millions of unique TCR beta chains were counted across the approximately 640 repertoires, and around 10 million of these chains were shared by at least two donors. To remove PCR and sequencing errors, raw reads were error-corrected and collapsed into unique sequences using a nearest-neighbor algorithm that merged closely related sequences. CDR3 sequences were aligned to IMGT reference sequences to assign V, D and J gene segments. Each retained sequence needed at least a six-nucleotide match to both a V gene segment and a J gene segment. Rearrangements were called productive when the CDR3 lacked stop codons and stayed in frame with V and J; all others were non-productive. CDR3 was defined according to IMGT convention as the region running from the second conserved V-encoded cysteine to the conserved J-encoded phenylalanine. The earlier analysis of roughly 590 of the donors excluded any sequence lacking an unambiguous match to a single V gene segment. An earlier analysis of just under 600 of the donors called V segments functional above 56.7% productive rearrangements and segregating when the between-donor standard deviation exceeded 5%. To diagnose cytomegalovirus status from the catalog of TCR beta chain sequences, a statistical classification framework was built. A later analysis assigned V and J genes by comparing TCR nucleotide sequences with IMGT/GENE-DB human TR gene sequences. Using the TCRdist pipeline, a later analysis assigned CDR3 sequences along with most-parsimonious VDJ recombination scenarios. In a later analysis, every TCR beta chain was defined by the combination of its CDR3 amino acid sequence and its V-gene family, and reads without a unique V-gene family were dropped. In a later analysis, some 600 highly shared, low-generation-probability nucleotide sequences were removed to address suspected cross-contamination and a sequencing artifact. In a later analysis, a clonal expansion index for each public chain was calculated from normalized within-repertoire ranks of inferred template counts. In a later analysis, generation probabilities were computed using a VDJ recombination model fitted to out-of-frame rearrangements, and the results were checked against IGoR. Hypergeometric tests were used in a later analysis to score TCR-TCR, TCR-HLA and TCR-CMV co-occurrence, with a repertoire-size bias correction applied to the TCR pairs. To estimate false discovery rates, a later analysis permuted the HLA or CMV assignments 20 times. In a later analysis, co-occurring TCRs were grouped using DBSCAN, with TCRdist sequence similarity added in when clustering inside HLA-allele-positive subsets. Repertoires with fewer than 30,000 or more than 120,000 public chains, plus five repertoires with anomalous nucleotide sharing, were excluded from co-occurrence clustering. The clones in this table, taken by TCRdb from immuneACCESS, are in-frame only. Not every clone is retained; where verified, under half of the shortfall comes from an unresolved V gene, and the cause of the rest is unknown. V, J and clone size are those of that table, while D and trimming were read from the DNA. A total of fewer than 300,000 clones appear in this sample, roughly 90% of them only once. The ten largest clones add up to roughly 4% of the sample.

Concerning this clone: It lacks a known antigen. Per-base qualities were not stored, and no clone one base away is much larger.

General findings and caveats noted by the study authors: Linkage disequilibrium might explain the correlated functional status among segregating V segments, but an unknown experimental factor could not be excluded. In a later analysis, HLA-associated TCR beta chains were found to be more clonally expanded and to have lower generation probabilities than equally common non-associated chains. While some public TCRs were present in many individuals, most TCR sequences turned up only very rarely across donors. A later analysis found that TCR association rates varied across HLA loci, with DRB1 alleles showing the most associated TCRs and HLA-C alleles the fewest. Sequencing depth was assumed to be roughly uniform across donors in the presence/absence analyses, though that assumption may not hold. Some IMGT-functional V segments, including TRBV6-2 and TRBV6-3, could not be told apart with the 87-base-pair reads, so those segments were excluded. A later genetic analysis reported fewer N-insertions in productive TCRs among donors in an Asian-associated ancestry cluster than the roughly 650-donor mean. The authors suggested that the approach could potentially be generalized to other disease states and immunological phenotypes. At a false discovery rate of 0.05, a later analysis linked fewer than 20,000 TCR beta sequences to specific HLA alleles. Strong co-occurrence of HLA alleles, especially DR and DQ, made assigning TCR associations to individual alleles difficult. The classifier was reported to diagnose cytomegalovirus status with high specificity and sensitivity in both the original cohort and the validation cohort. The sequencing pipeline was judged likely to have produced a cluster of highly shared sequence variants as a technical artifact. In this cohort, only TCR beta chains were sequenced, and detectable features were limited by the absence of alpha or paired-chain data. A later analysis reported that several top co-occurrence clusters appeared linked to parvovirus B19, influenza, CMV and Epstein-Barr virus. The study listed over 150 TCR beta chains as associated with cytomegalovirus. A later analysis found that most CMV-associated TCR beta chains appeared HLA-restricted, with HLA associations seemingly driven largely by CMV exposure. HLA typing was unavailable for some donors at each locus, so association tests used only the typed subset. In vitro tests confirmed that three of the cytomegalovirus-associated TCR beta chains recognize cytomegalovirus antigens. An association between a missense DCLRE1C variant and V-gene and J-gene trimming of TCR beta chains was found in a later genetic analysis and replicated in an independent cohort. For the cohort, immune exposure information was limited to CMV serostatus. Because counts were too low, 15 to 20 rarely observed V segments, including chromosome 9 orphons, were excluded from the earlier analysis of 500 to 700 of the donors. Broadly in line with IMGT annotations, most TCR beta V segments showed up in productive rearrangements about 87% or about 30% of the time in an earlier analysis of around 550 of the donors. A further reported finding was that TCR beta sequences accurately predicted the HLA-A and HLA-B alleles for most subjects in the first cohort.

In total, more than 500 healthy bone marrow donors made up the cohort. At the time of sampling, all cohort members were nominally healthy, though unrecorded immune exposures were likely present. The donor was CMV seropositive and belonged to the group of about 290 seropositive cohort members. A peripheral blood sample was collected from each donor, and TCR beta sequencing was performed on peripheral blood mononuclear cells. Genomic DNA extraction from the blood cell samples was performed with the Qiagen DNeasy Blood Extraction Kit. This sequence uses TRBV25-1 and TRBJ1-1, with 8 junctional bases fitting TRBD1. Material for sequencing was PBMCs. The clonotype was recovered from a man aged 35 to 55 in good health and CMV-seropositive. Read as DNA, the sequence is TGTGCCAGCAGTGAATACCCGTTCAGGGGGCCCACTGAAGCTTTCTTT. Translated, it reads CASSEYPFRGPTEAFF.